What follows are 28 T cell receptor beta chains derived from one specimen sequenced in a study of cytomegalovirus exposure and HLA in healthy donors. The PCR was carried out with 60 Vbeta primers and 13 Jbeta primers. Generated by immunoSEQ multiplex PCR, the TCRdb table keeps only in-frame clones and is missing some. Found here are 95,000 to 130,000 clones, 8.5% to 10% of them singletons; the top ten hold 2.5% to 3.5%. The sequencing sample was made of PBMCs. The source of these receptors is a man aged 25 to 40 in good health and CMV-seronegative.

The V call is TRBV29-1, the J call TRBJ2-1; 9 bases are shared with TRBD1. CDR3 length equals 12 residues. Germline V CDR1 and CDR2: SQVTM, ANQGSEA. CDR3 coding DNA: TGCAGTGGGACAGGGTCCTACAATGAGCAGTTCTTC. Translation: CSGTGSYNEQFF.

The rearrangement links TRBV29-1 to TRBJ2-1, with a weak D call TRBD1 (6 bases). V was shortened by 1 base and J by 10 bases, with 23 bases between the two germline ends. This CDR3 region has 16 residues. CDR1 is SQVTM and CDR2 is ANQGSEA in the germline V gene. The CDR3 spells CSVEGADSAHRGEQFF. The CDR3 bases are TGCAGCGTTGAAGGGGCGGACTCAGCACATAGGGGGGAGCAGTTCTTC.

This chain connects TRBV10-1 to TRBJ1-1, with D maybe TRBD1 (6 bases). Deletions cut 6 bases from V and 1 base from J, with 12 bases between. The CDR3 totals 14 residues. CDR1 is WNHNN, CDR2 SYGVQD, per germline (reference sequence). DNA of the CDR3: TGCGCCAGCAGCGCGACAGGTTGGAACACTGAAGCTTTCTTT. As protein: CASSATGWNTEAFF.

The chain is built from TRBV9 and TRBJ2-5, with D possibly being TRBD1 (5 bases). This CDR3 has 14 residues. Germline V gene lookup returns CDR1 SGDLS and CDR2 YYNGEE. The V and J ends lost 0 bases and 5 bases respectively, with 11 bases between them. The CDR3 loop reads CASSVGSGRETQYF. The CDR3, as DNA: TGTGCCAGCAGCGTAGGGTCAGGGCGGGAGACCCAGTACTTC.

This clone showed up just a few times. DNA of the CDR3: TGTGCCAGTACCATCGGGGGGGCGGATAGCAATCAGCCCCAGCATTTT. Amino acid sequence: CASTIGGADSNQPQHF. The rearrangement uses TRBV19 and TRBJ1-5; D possibly corresponds to TRBD1 (6 bases). The V gene's germline CDR1 is LNHDA and CDR2 SQIVND (reference sequence). V was pared by 7 bases and J by 0 bases, with 16 bases between. The CDR3 runs 16 residues.

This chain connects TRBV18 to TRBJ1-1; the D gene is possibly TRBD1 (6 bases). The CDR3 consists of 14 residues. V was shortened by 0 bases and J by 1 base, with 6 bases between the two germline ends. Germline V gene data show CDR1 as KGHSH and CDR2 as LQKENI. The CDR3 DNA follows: TGTGCCAGCTCACCACCAGGGGGGAACACTGAAGCTTTCTTT. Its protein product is CASSPPGGNTEAFF. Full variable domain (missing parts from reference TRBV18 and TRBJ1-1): NAGVMQNPRHLVRRRGQEARLRCSPMKGHSHVYWYRQLPEEGLKFMVYLQKENIIDESGMPKERFSAEFPKEGPSILRIQQVVRGDSAAYFCASSPPGGNTEAFFGQGTRLTVV.

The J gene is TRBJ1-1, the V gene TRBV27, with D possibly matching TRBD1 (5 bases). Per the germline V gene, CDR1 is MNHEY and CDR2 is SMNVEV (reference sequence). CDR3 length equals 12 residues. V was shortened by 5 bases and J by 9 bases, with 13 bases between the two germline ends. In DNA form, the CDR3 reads TGTGCCAGCAGTAACCCGGGACTACAAGCTTTCTTT. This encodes CASSNPGLQAFF.

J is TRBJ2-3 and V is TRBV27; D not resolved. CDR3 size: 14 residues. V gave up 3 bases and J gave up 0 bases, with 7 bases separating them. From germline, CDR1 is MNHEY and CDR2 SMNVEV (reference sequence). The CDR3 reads CASSFGSSTDTQYF. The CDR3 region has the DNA TGTGCCAGCAGTTTCGGTTCTAGCACAGATACGCAGTATTTT.

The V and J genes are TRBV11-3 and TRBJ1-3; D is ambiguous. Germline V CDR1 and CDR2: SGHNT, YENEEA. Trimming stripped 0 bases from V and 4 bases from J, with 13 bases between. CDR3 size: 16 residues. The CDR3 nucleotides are TGTGCCAGCAGCTTAGAAGGAGCGGGGTCGGGAAACACCATATATTTT. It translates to CASSLEGAGSGNTIYF.

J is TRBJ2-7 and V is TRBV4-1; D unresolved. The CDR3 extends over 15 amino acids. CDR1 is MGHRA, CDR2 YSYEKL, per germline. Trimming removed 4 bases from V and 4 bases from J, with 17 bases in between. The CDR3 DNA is TGCGCCAGCAGCCCGCAGGTCAGGAACACTTACGAGCAGTACTTC. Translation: CASSPQVRNTYEQYF.

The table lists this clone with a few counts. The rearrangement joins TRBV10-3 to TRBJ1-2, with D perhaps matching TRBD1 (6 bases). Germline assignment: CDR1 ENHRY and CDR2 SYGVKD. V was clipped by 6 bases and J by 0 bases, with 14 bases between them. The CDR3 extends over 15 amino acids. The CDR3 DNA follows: TGTGCCATCAGCGAGACAGGAACCTCTAACTATGGCTACACCTTC. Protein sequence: CAISETGTSNYGYTF.

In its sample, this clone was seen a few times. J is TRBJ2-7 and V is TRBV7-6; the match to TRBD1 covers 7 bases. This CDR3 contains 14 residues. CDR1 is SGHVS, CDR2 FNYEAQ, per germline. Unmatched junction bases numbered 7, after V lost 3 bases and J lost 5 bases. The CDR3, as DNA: TGTGCCAGCAGCTTCCTCGACAGGGCCGACGAGCAGTACTTC. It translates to CASSFLDRADEQYF.

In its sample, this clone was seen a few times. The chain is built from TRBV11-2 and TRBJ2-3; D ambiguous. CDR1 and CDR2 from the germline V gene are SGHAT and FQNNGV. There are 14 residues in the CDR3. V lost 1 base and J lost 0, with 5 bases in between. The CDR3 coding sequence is TGTGCCAGCAGCTTAGTGTCTAGCACAGATACGCAGTATTTT. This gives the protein CASSLVSSTDTQYF.

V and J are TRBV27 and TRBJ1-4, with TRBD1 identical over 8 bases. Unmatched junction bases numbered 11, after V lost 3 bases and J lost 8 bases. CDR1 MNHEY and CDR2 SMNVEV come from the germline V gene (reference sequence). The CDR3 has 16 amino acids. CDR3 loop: CASSFVEGQGREKLFF. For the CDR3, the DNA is TGTGCCAGCAGTTTTGTCGAAGGACAGGGAAGGGAAAAACTGTTTTTT.

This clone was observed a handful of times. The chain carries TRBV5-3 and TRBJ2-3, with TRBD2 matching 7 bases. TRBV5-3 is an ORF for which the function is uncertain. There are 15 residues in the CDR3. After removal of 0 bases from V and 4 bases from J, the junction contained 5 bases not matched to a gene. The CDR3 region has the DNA TGTGCCAGAAGCTTGGCTCTAGCGGATTCAGATACGCAGTATTTT. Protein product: CARSLALADSDTQYF.

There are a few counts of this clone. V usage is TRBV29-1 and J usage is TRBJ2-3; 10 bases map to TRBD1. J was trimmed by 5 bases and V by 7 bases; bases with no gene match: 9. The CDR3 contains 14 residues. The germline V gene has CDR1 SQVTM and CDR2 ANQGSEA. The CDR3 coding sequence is TGCAGCGCAATTGAGGGACAGGGGTTAGATACGCAGTATTTT. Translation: CSAIEGQGLDTQYF.

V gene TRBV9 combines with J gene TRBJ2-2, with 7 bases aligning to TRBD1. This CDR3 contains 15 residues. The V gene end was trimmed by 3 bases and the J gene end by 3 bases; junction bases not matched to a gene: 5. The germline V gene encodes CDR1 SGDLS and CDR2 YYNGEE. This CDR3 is CASSARGQHTGELFF. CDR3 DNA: TGTGCCAGCAGCGCCCGGGGACAGCACACCGGGGAGCTGTTTTTT.

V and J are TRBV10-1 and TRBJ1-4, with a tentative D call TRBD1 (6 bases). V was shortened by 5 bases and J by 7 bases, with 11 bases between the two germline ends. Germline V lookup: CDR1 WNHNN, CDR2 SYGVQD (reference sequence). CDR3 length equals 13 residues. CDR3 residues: CASSPGRGEKLFF. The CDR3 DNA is TGCGCCAGCAGTCCAGGCAGGGGTGAAAAACTGTTTTTT.

The CDR3 region has the DNA TGTGCCAGCAGCCAATCTAGCTTGATTAGGACAGATACGCAGTATTTT. It codes for CASSQSSLIRTDTQYF. The chain joins TRBV4-2 to TRBJ2-3, with D perhaps TRBD2 (5 bases). The CDR3 runs 16 residues. Germline CDR1 LGHNA, CDR2 YNFKEQ. Trimming removed 2 bases at V and 3 bases at J, with 15 bases between.

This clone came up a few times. The CDR3 reads CASSWQGVNTGELFF. For the CDR3, the DNA is TGTGCCAGCAGCTGGCAGGGGGTAAATACCGGGGAGCTGTTTTTT. V is TRBV9 and J is TRBJ2-2; 7 bases agree with TRBD1. The CDR3 is 15 amino acids. Trimming took 4 bases from V and 5 from J; bases not matched to a gene: 8. In germline, CDR1 is SGDLS, CDR2 YYNGEE.

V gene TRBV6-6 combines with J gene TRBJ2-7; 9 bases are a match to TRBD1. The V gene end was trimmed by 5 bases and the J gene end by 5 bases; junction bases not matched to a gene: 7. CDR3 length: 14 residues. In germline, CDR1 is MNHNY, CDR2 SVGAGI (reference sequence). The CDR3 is CASSRQGEVNEQYF. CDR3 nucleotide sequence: TGTGCCAGCAGTCGACAGGGGGAAGTGAACGAGCAGTACTTC.

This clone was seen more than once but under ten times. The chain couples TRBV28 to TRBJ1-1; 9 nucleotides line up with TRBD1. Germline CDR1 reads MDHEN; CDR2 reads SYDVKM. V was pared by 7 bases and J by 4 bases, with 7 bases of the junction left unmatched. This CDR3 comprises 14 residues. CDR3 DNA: TGTGCCAGCATTGTACGGGACAGGGCCACTGAAGCTTTCTTT. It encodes CASIVRDRATEAFF.

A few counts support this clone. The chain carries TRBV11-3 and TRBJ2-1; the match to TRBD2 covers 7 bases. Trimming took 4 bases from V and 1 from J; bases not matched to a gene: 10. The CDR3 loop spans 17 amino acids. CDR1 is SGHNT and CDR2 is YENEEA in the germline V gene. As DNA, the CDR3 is TGTGCCAGCAGCTACGCTAGCGGCGACTATTCCTACAATGAGCAGTTCTTC. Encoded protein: CASSYASGDYSYNEQFF. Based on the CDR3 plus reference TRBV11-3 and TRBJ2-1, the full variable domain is EAGVVQSPRYKIIEKKQPVAFWCNPISGHNTLYWYLQNLGQGPELLIRYENEEAVDDSQLPKDRFSAERLKGVDSTLKIQPAELGDSAVYLCASSYASGDYSYNEQFFGPGTRLTVL.

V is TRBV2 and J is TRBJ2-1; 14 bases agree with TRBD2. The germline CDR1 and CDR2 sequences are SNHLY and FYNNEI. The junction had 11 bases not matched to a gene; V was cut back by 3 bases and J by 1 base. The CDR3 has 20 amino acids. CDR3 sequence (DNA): TGTGCCAGCAGTGATTGGTCGACTAGCGGGGGGGCCGGGTCCTACAATGAGCAGTTCTTC. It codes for CASSDWSTSGGAGSYNEQFF. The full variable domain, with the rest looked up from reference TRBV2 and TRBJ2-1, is EPEVTQTPSHQVTQMGQEVILRCVPISNHLYFYWYRQILGQKVEFLVSFYNNEISEKSEIFDDQFSVERPDGSNFTLKIRSTKLEDSAMYFCASSDWSTSGGAGSYNEQFFGPGTRLTVL.

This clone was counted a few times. This CDR3 is CASSRRTSGRAGELFF. The CDR3 DNA reads TGCGCCAGCAGCCGCCGGACTAGCGGGAGAGCCGGGGAGCTGTTTTTT. The chain employs TRBV5-1 and TRBJ2-2; 13 bases align to TRBD2. With V trimmed by 4 bases and J by 6 bases, 6 bases remained unmatched. The CDR3 covers 16 residues. Germline V gene sequence: CDR1 SGHRS, CDR2 YFSETQ.

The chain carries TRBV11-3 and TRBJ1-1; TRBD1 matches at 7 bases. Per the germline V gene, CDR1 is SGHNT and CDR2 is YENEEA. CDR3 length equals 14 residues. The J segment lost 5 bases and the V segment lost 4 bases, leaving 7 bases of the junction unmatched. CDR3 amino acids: CASSYRDSTTEAFF. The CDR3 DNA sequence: TGTGCCAGCAGCTACCGGGACAGTACGACTGAAGCTTTCTTT.

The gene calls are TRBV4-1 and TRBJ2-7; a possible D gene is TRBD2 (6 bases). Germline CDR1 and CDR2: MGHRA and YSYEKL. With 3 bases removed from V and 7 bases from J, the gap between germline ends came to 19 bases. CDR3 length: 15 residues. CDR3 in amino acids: CASSQESQGTGEQYF. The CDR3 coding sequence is TGCGCCAGCAGCCAGGAGTCCCAAGGGACTGGGGAGCAGTACTTC.

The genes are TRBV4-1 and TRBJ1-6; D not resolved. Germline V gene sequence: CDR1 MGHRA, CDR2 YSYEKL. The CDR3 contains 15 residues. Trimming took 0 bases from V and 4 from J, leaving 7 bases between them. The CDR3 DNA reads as TGCGCCAGCAGCCAAGATTCGGGGTATAATTCACCCCTCCACTTT. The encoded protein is CASSQDSGYNSPLHF.